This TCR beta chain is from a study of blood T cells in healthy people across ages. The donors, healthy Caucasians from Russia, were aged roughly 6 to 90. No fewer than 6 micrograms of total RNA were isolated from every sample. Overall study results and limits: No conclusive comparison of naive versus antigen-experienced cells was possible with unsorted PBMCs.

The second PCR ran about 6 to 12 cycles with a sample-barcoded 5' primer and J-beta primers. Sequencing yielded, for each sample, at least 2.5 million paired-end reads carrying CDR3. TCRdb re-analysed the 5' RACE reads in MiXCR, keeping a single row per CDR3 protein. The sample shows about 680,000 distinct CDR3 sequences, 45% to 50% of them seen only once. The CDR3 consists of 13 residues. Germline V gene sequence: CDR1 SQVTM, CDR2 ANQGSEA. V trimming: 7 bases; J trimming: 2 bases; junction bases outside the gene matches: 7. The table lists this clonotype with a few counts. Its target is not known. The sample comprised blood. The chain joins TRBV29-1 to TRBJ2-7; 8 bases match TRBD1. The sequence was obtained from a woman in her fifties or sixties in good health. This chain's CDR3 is CSAGTGLTYEQYF. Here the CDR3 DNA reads TGCAGCGCCGGGACAGGATTAACCTACGAGCAGTACTTC.